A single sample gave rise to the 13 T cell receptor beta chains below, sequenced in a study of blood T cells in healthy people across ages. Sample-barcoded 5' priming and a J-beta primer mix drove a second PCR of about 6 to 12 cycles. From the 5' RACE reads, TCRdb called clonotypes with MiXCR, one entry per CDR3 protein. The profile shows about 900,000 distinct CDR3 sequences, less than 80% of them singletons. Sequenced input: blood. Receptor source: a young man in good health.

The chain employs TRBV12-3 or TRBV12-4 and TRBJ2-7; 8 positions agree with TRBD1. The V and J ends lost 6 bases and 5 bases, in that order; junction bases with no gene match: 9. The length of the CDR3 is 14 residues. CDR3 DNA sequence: TGTGCCAGCAGCGGGGGACAGGTCAGAGACGAGCAGTACTTC. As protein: CASSGGQVRDEQYF.

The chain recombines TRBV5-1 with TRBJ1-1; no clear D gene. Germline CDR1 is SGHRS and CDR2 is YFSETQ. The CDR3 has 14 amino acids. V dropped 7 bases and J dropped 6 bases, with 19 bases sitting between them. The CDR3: CASAEGGGLPEAFF. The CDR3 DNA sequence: TGCGCCAGCGCCGAGGGAGGTGGTCTCCCTGAAGCTTTCTTT.

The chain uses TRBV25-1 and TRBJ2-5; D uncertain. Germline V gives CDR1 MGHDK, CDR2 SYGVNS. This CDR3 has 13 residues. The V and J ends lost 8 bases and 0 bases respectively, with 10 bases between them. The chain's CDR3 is CASAYHYQETQYF. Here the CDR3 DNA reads TGTGCCAGCGCCTACCACTACCAAGAGACCCAGTACTTC.

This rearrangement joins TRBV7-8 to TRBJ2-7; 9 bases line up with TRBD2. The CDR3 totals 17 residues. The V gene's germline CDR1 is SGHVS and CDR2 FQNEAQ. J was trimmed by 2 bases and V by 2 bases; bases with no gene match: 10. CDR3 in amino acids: CASSLLAGDPHAYEQYF. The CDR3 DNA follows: TGTGCCAGCAGCTTATTAGCGGGGGACCCTCATGCCTACGAGCAGTACTTC. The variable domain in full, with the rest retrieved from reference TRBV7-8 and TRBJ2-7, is GAGVSQSPRYKVAKRGQDVALRCDPISGHVSLFWYQQALGQGPEFLTYFQNEAQLDKSGLPSDRFFAERPEGSVSTLKIQRTQQEDSAVYLCASSLLAGDPHAYEQYFGPGTRLTVT.

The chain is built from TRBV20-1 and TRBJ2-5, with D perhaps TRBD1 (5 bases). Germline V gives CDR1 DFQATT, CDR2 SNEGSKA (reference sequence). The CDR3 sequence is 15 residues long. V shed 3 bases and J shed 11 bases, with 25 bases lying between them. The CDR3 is CSARPRVVTYNEQYF. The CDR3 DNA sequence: TGCAGTGCTAGGCCCAGGGTAGTAACCTACAATGAGCAGTACTTC.

The CDR3 reads CASSPLGGRTNTEAFF. The CDR3 coding sequence is TGTGCCAGCAGCCCCCTAGGGGGGCGGACGAACACTGAAGCTTTCTTT. This rearrangement joins TRBV7-2 to TRBJ1-1, with D possibly being TRBD1 (6 bases). Germline CDR1 is SGHTA and CDR2 is FQGNSA. V was trimmed by 5 bases and J by 1 base, leaving 17 bases between them. The CDR3 runs to 16 residues.

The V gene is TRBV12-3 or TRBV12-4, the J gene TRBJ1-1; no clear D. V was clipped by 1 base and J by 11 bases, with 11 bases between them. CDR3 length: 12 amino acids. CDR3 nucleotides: TGTGCCAGCAGTTTAGGTAGTCAGTGGGCTTTCTTT. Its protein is CASSLGSQWAFF.

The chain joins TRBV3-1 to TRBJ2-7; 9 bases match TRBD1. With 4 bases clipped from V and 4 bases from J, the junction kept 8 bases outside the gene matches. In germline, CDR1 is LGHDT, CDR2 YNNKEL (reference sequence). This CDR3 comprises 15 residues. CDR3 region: CASSPWTGALYEQYF. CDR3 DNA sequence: TGTGCCAGCAGCCCTTGGACAGGGGCCTTATACGAGCAGTACTTC.

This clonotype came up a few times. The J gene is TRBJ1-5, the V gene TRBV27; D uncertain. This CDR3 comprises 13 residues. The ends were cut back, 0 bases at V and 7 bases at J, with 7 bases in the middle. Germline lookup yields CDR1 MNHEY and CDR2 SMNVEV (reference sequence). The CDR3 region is CASSLSHRQPQHF. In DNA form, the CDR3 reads TGTGCCAGCAGTTTATCCCATCGCCAGCCCCAGCATTTT.

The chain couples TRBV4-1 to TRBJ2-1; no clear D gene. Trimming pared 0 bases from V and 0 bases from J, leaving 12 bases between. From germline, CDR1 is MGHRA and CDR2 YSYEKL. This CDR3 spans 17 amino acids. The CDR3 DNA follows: TGCGCCAGCAGCCAAGAGCAGCCCGACGGCTCCTACAATGAGCAGTTCTTC. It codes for CASSQEQPDGSYNEQFF.

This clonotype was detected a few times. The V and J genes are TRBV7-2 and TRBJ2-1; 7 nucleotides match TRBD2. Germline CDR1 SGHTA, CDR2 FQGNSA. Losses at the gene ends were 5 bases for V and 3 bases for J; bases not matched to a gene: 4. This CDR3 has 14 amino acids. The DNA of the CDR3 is TGTGCCAGCAGCGGGCTAGCGGTCTACAATGAGCAGTTCTTC. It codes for CASSGLAVYNEQFF. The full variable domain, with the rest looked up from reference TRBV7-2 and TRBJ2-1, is GAGVSQSPSNKVTEKGKDVELRCDPISGHTALYWYRQSLGQGLEFLIYFQGNSAPDKSGLPSDRFSAERTGGSVSTLTIQRTQQEDSAVYLCASSGLAVYNEQFFGPGTRLTVL.

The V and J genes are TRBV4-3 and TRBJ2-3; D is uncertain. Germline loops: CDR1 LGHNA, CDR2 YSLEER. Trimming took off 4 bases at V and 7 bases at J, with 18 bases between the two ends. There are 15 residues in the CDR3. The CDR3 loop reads CASSPSQSATNTQYF. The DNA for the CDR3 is TGCGCCAGCAGCCCCTCGCAGTCCGCTACGAATACGCAGTATTTT.

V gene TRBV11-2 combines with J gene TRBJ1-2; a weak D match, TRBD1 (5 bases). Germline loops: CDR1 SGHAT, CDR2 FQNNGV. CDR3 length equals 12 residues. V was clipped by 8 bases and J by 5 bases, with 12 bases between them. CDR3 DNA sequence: TGTGCCAGCTCCGGCGGGACGTATGGCTACACCTTC. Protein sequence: CASSGGTYGYTF. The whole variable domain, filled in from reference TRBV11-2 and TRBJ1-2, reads EAGVAQSPRYKIIEKRQSVAFWCNPISGHATLYWYQQILGQGPKLLIQFQNNGVVDDSQLPKDRFSAERLKGVDSTLKIQPAKLEDSAVYLCASSGGTYGYTFGSGTRLTVV.